This TCR beta chain appears in the sequencing data of a study of metastatic and nonmetastatic thyroid tumors. Looking at the study overall: Across peripheral blood and tumor or nodule tissue samples taken from malignant and benign thyroid patients, the repertoires were compared with one another. Study observations and caveats: In both blood and tumor samples, TCR beta diversity was reported significantly higher for malignant than benign nodules.

In the authors' workflow: The study took CDR3 differences across clinicopathological groups and made a distant-metastasis classifier for papillary thyroid cancer from them. TCRdb re-analyzed the PCR reads through MiXCR. TCRdb's processing, not the study's, gives the V and J calls here. The table shows 9,500 to 15,000 clones, with roughly 33% occurring only once. The CDR3 runs 10 residues. Germline values: CDR1 SQVTM, CDR2 ANQGSEA. The ends were cut back, 3 bases at V and 10 bases at J, with 10 bases in the middle. This clone has ten or more counts. Its specificity is not known. Before thyroid surgery, none of the patients had received any treatment.

The chain links TRBV29-1 to TRBJ2-7; D is possibly TRBD1 or TRBD2 (5 bases each). This TCR derives from a female donor with papillary thyroid cancer or a benign thyroid nodule (not recorded which). Some clones in this sample may be carry-over from other donors' samples. The sequencing input was tumor tissue. CDR3 sequence (DNA): TGCAGCGTTGAGTCGGGGCTTCAGTACTTC. Translating it yields CSVESGLQYF.